The 30 T cell receptor beta chains below come from one sample, sequenced in a study of T cells in Graves' hyperthyroidism and ophthalmopathy. What was amplified from RNA transcripts were TCR beta CDR3 regions. HTBI primers were the set used in a first-round RT-PCR of the TCR CDR3. Via MiXCR, TCRdb re-called the multiplex PCR reads, giving one row per CDR3 protein. The repertoire holds about 710,000 distinct CDR3 sequences, roughly 15% seen once, with under 9.5% in the top ten. Sequenced material: blood. The receptors derive from a man between 18 and 35 years old with Graves' hyperthyroidism.

This clonotype was detected ten times or more. The rearrangement joins TRBV30 to TRBJ2-2, with D hard to call. The germline V gene encodes CDR1 GTSNPN and CDR2 SVGIG (reference sequence). The V gene lost 4 bases and the J gene lost 6 bases, with 12 bases spanning the gap. The CDR3 is made up of 13 amino acids. This CDR3 reads CAWNLPAAGELFF. The CDR3 coding sequence is TGTGCCTGGAACCTCCCGGCGGCCGGGGAGCTGTTTTTT.

This clonotype was observed at least ten times. The CDR3: CSAGRTTGKDYNEQFF. The CDR3 region has the DNA TGCAGTGCTGGCCGGACGACAGGCAAGGACTACAATGAGCAGTTCTTC. This chain links TRBV20-1 with TRBJ2-1; D may be TRBD1 (6 bases). The germline gives CDR1 DFQATT, CDR2 SNEGSKA (reference sequence). This CDR3 is built from 16 residues. V lost 5 bases, J lost 3 bases, and 20 bases lay in between.

This clonotype was observed at least ten times. The J gene is TRBJ2-1, the V gene TRBV7-2, with TRBD2 matching 8 bases. The CDR3 is 16 amino acids. Germline CDR1 SGHTA, CDR2 FQGNSA. V trimming: 5 bases; J trimming: 3 bases; junction bases outside the gene matches: 9. CDR3 DNA sequence: TGTGCCAGCAGCCTCCCGGCTAGCGGGTTCTACAATGAGCAGTTCTTC. Protein product: CASSLPASGFYNEQFF. The complete variable domain, with remaining parts taken from reference TRBV7-2 and TRBJ2-1, reads GAGVSQSPSNKVTEKGKDVELRCDPISGHTALYWYRQSLGQGLEFLIYFQGNSAPDKSGLPSDRFSAERTGGSVSTLTIQRTQQEDSAVYLCASSLPASGFYNEQFFGPGTRLTVL.

This clonotype showed up many times. The CDR3 here is CASSYRRRYEQYF. The CDR3 DNA reads as TGTGCCAGCAGTTACCGTCGGAGGTACGAGCAGTACTTC. The chain recombines TRBV12-3 or TRBV12-4 with TRBJ2-7; possible D gene TRBD2, 5 bases. The CDR3 sequence is 13 residues long. V was trimmed by 4 bases and J by 4 bases, leaving 11 bases between them.

The rearrangement links TRBV19 to TRBJ2-7; D gene unclear. V lost 5 bases and J lost 2, with 13 bases in between. Germline-derived CDR1 and CDR2 are LNHDA and SQIVND (reference sequence). The CDR3 is 14 amino acids. The CDR3 sequence is CASSPGPTAYEQYF. In DNA, the CDR3 is TGTGCCAGTAGTCCAGGCCCCACAGCCTACGAGCAGTACTTC.

The chain employs TRBV6-6 and TRBJ2-6, with D perhaps matching TRBD2 (5 bases). This CDR3 has 17 amino acids. V dropped 0 bases and J dropped 0 bases, with 9 bases sitting between them. The germline V gene has CDR1 MNHNY and CDR2 SVGAGI (reference sequence). This chain's CDR3 is CASSYSMGDSGANVLTF. Here the CDR3 DNA reads TGTGCCAGCAGTTACTCGATGGGAGACTCTGGGGCCAACGTCCTGACTTTC.

This clonotype was counted a few times. This probably arose from a read error, given a far larger clone one base away. V is TRBV14 and J is TRBJ2-7; D unclear. CDR1 is SGHDN and CDR2 is FVKESK in the germline V gene. Between the trimmed V and J ends, which lost 1 base and 3 bases, there was a span of 1 base. The CDR3 loop spans 11 amino acids. This chain's CDR3 is CASSQVYEQYF. CDR3 nucleotide sequence: TGTGCCAGCAGCCAAGTCTACGAGCAGTACTTC. Full variable domain (missing parts from reference TRBV14 and TRBJ2-7): EAGVTQFPSHSVIEKGQTVTLRCDPISGHDNLYWYRRVMGKEIKFLLHFVKESKQDESGMPNNRFLAERTGGTYSTLKVQPAELEDSGVYFCASSQVYEQYFGPGTRLTVT.

This clonotype was detected ten times or more. J is TRBJ1-1 and V is TRBV25-1; TRBD1 aligns across 8 bases. Germline CDR1 MGHDK, CDR2 SYGVNS. The junction had 1 base not matched to a gene; V was cut back by 0 bases and J by 1 base. This CDR3 is built from 15 residues. CDR3 sequence: CASSEYGQGNTEAFF. In DNA form, the CDR3 reads TGTGCCAGCAGTGAATACGGACAGGGGAACACTGAAGCTTTCTTT.

This clonotype was counted at least ten times. V is TRBV12-3 or TRBV12-4 and J is TRBJ1-2, with TRBD1 matching 7 bases. The junction had 9 bases not matched to a gene; V was cut back by 5 bases and J by 6 bases. The CDR3 runs 14 residues. This CDR3 reads CASSPTGQDHGYTF. CDR3 in DNA: TGTGCCAGCAGTCCAACCGGACAGGACCATGGCTACACCTTC.

The rearrangement links TRBV7-8 to TRBJ2-1; 13 nucleotides agree with TRBD2. J gave up 12 bases and V 3 bases, and 8 bases lay outside the gene matches. The V gene's germline CDR1 is SGHVS and CDR2 FQNEAQ. There are 15 residues in the CDR3. The CDR3 nucleotides read TGTGCCAGCAGCTTGGCGGGACTAGCGGGACGGGGGCAGTTCTTC. This encodes CASSLAGLAGRGQFF.

In nucleotides, the CDR3 is TGTGCCATCAGTGTGACGGACAGGTGGTATGGCTACACCTTC. This translates into CAISVTDRWYGYTF. The chain recombines TRBV10-3 with TRBJ1-2, with 7 bases lining up with TRBD1. Germline values: CDR1 ENHRY, CDR2 SYGVKD. This CDR3 comprises 14 residues. V lost 4 bases to trimming and J lost 5 bases; unmatched junction nucleotides: 7.

This clonotype was observed a handful of times. The chain combines TRBV2 with TRBJ2-3; D is unresolved. V was shortened by 10 bases and J by 14 bases, with 19 bases between the two germline ends. Germline assignment: CDR1 SNHLY and CDR2 FYNNEI. The CDR3 loop spans 11 amino acids. The CDR3 here is CANHQMAGRYF. The CDR3 region has the DNA TGTGCCAACCACCAGATGGCAGGCAGGTATTTT.

This clonotype was seen a handful of times. The V gene is TRBV12-3 or TRBV12-4, the J gene TRBJ1-5; D gene uncertain. V was trimmed by 2 bases and J by 7 bases, leaving 9 bases between them. The CDR3 spans 13 residues. The CDR3 here is CASSLLLGQPQHF. CDR3 DNA sequence: TGTGCCAGCAGTTTATTGTTGGGGCAGCCCCAGCATTTT.

In its sample, this clonotype was seen many times. The chain combines TRBV12-3 or TRBV12-4 with TRBJ2-5; D gene unclear. V gave up 6 bases and J gave up 2 bases, with 10 bases separating them. The CDR3 runs to 13 residues. In nucleotides, the CDR3 is TGTGCCAGCAGCCCCATAATACAAGAGACCCAGTACTTC. Encoded protein: CASSPIIQETQYF.

At least ten counts were recorded for this clonotype. CDR3 loop: CASSPGTGGLYTQYF. The CDR3 DNA sequence: TGTGCCAGCAGCCCAGGCACAGGGGGCTTGTATACGCAGTATTTT. The rearrangement uses TRBV12-3 or TRBV12-4 and TRBJ2-3; 9 bases are shared with TRBD1. This CDR3 spans 15 amino acids. With 6 bases clipped from V and 7 bases from J, the junction kept 11 bases outside the gene matches.

This clonotype showed up many times. V and J are TRBV28 and TRBJ2-1; TRBD2 matches 9 bases. Germline values: CDR1 MDHEN, CDR2 SYDVKM. CDR3 length: 18 amino acids. Trimming cost V 8 bases and J 7 bases; bases outside gene matches: 21. The CDR3 nucleotides are TGTGCCAGCGCCTCCCCGCGACTAGCGGACCCACGGAGGAATGAGCAGTTCTTC. Translation: CASASPRLADPRRNEQFF.

This clonotype was found many times. The genes are TRBV12-5 and TRBJ2-5; 10 nucleotides line up with TRBD2. The germline V gene encodes CDR1 LGHNT and CDR2 FRNRAP. The V gene end was trimmed by 5 bases and the J gene end by 3 bases; junction bases not matched to a gene: 3. This CDR3 is built from 14 residues. This chain's CDR3 is CASGLGLAEETQYF. The CDR3 region has the DNA TGTGCTAGTGGTCTAGGACTAGCGGAAGAGACCCAGTACTTC.

Points on this clonotype: A much bigger clone sits one base away, suggesting this may be a read error. The rearrangement uses TRBV28 and TRBJ1-1; D is uncertain. Germline V gives CDR1 MDHEN, CDR2 SYDVKM. The CDR3 contains 17 residues. The CDR3 DNA reads TGTGCCAGCAGCCACGAGGAGTGGACGGCCCGCGCCACTGGAGCTTTCTTT. Its protein product is CASSHEEWTARATGAFF. Combining the CDR3 with reference TRBV28 and TRBJ1-1 gives the whole variable domain DVKVTQSSRYLVKRTGEKVFLECVQDMDHENMFWYRQDPGLGLRLIYFSYDVKMKEKGDIPEGYSVSREKKERFSLILESASTNQTSMYLCASSHEEWTARATGAFFGQGTRLTVV.

V is TRBV6-1 and J is TRBJ1-2; tentative D call: TRBD1 (5 bases). The CDR3 runs to 16 residues. Germline CDR1 reads MNHNS; CDR2 reads SASEGT. Trimming took off 7 bases at V and 2 bases at J, with 20 bases between the two ends. The CDR3 is CASNMQTVFPNYGYTF. The CDR3 coding sequence is TGTGCCAGCAACATGCAGACAGTTTTCCCCAACTATGGCTACACCTTC.

This clonotype was observed a handful of times. The chain links TRBV6-5 to TRBJ2-7, with 9 bases lining up with TRBD1. Unmatched junction bases numbered 9, after V lost 2 bases and J lost 10 bases. CDR1 and CDR2 (germline): MNHEY, SVGAGI. This CDR3 contains 14 residues. CDR3 bases: TGTGCCAGCAGTTACAACCCGGGACAGGGCATACAGTACTTC. This codes for CASSYNPGQGIQYF.

In its sample, this clonotype was seen many times. The gene calls are TRBV28 and TRBJ1-1; TRBD1 might be the D (6 bases). Trimming stripped 3 bases from V and 3 bases from J, with 14 bases between. Germline V gene sequence: CDR1 MDHEN, CDR2 SYDVKM. The CDR3 sequence is 15 residues long. CDR3 region: CASSLLTGRHTEAFF. In DNA, the CDR3 is TGTGCCAGCAGTTTGTTGACAGGAAGGCACACTGAAGCTTTCTTT.

This clonotype was detected ten times or more. The chain combines TRBV12-3 or TRBV12-4 with TRBJ1-2; 8 nucleotides align to TRBD1. Trimming at V came to 9 bases and at J to 6 bases, leaving 9 bases not matched to a gene. The CDR3 totals 13 residues. CDR3 region: CASWTGPFHGYTF. CDR3 in DNA: TGTGCCAGTTGGACAGGGCCCTTTCATGGCTACACCTTC.

In its sample, this clonotype was seen a few times. The rearrangement uses TRBV28 and TRBJ1-1, with D unresolved. This CDR3 has 11 amino acids. Germline loops: CDR1 MDHEN, CDR2 SYDVKM. The V and J ends lost 7 bases and 6 bases respectively, with 9 bases between them. As DNA, the CDR3 is TGTGCCAGCACGAAAAATGCTGAAGCTTTCTTT. Its translation is CASTKNAEAFF.

The CDR3 loop is CASSDGDKNIQYF. For the CDR3, the DNA is TGTGCCAGCAGTGATGGTGACAAAAACATTCAGTACTTC. The chain is built from TRBV6-1 and TRBJ2-4, with D uncertain. This CDR3 is 13 amino acids long. The ends were cut back, 3 bases at V and 3 bases at J, with 6 bases in the middle. CDR1 and CDR2 from the germline V gene are MNHNS and SASEGT.

At least ten counts were recorded for this clonotype. V and J are TRBV6-1 and TRBJ1-3; TRBD1 agrees at 9 bases. Germline V gene lookup returns CDR1 MNHNS and CDR2 SASEGT. Trimming took 3 bases from V and 3 from J; bases not matched to a gene: 6. The CDR3 is 16 residues long. The CDR3 DNA reads TGTGCCAGCAGTGAGCTCGGGACAGGGAATGGAAACACCATATATTTT. This encodes CASSELGTGNGNTIYF.

CDR3 loop: CATSRDMDRGEQFF. CDR3 DNA: TGTGCCACCAGCAGAGATATGGACAGGGGTGAGCAGTTCTTC. J is TRBJ2-1 and V is TRBV15, with TRBD1 matching 9 bases. The CDR3 consists of 14 residues. With 0 bases clipped from V and 9 bases from J, the junction kept 3 bases outside the gene matches. Germline loops: CDR1 LNHNV, CDR2 YYDKDF (reference sequence).

This clonotype was counted only a few times. An end of the junction does not agree with germline; a read error may underlie this. This chain joins TRBV5-5 and TRBJ2-7; D may be TRBD1 or TRBD2 (5 bases each). Germline CDR1 and CDR2: SGHKS and YYEKEE (reference sequence). The CDR3 spans 19 residues. The CDR3 loop reads CASSQGRPRDLYYPYEQYF. The CDR3 DNA follows: TGCGCCAGCAGCCAAGGCCGTCCCAGGGACCTTTACTATCCCTACGAGCAGTACTTC. The complete variable domain, with remaining parts taken from reference TRBV5-5 and TRBJ2-7, reads DAGVTQSPTHLIKTRGQQVTLRCSPISGHKSVSWYQQVLGQGPQFIFQYYEKEERGRGNFPDRFSARQFPNYSSELNVNALLLGDSALYLCASSQGRPRDLYYPYEQYFGPGTRLTVT.

In its sample, this clonotype was seen many times. V usage is TRBV7-3 and J usage is TRBJ2-1; D might be TRBD1 (5 bases). Trimming removed 5 bases at V and 6 bases at J, with 17 bases between. The CDR3 extends over 15 amino acids. Germline V gene data show CDR1 as SGHTA and CDR2 as FQGTGA. This CDR3 is CASSLRTPTGNEQFF. CDR3 nucleotides: TGTGCCAGCAGCCTCCGAACTCCTACAGGCAATGAGCAGTTCTTC.

The chain carries TRBV6-2 or TRBV6-3 and TRBJ2-7; D might be TRBD2 (6 bases). The CDR3 runs 14 residues. Trimming cost V 4 bases and J 2 bases, with 12 bases left between them. CDR1 MNHEY and CDR2 SVGEGT come from the germline V gene. The CDR3 bases are TGTGCCAGCAGTTTTTGGGGGGTAGCCTACGAGCAGTACTTC. Encoded protein: CASSFWGVAYEQYF.

Many counts were recorded for this clonotype. The chain couples TRBV7-9 to TRBJ2-7; D possibly matches TRBD1 or TRBD2 (5 bases each). V was pared by 5 bases and J by 4 bases, with 15 bases between. The CDR3 covers 14 residues. The germline CDR1 and CDR2 sequences are SEHNR and FQNEAQ (reference sequence). The CDR3 DNA sequence: TGTGCCAGCAGCCCCGCCGGGACCCGGTACGAGCAGTACTTC. The encoded protein is CASSPAGTRYEQYF. Based on the CDR3 plus reference TRBV7-9 and TRBJ2-7, the full variable domain is DTGVSQNPRHKITKRGQNVTFRCDPISEHNRLYWYRQTLGQGPEFLTYFQNEAQLEKSRLLSDRFSAERPKGSFSTLEIQRTEQGDSAMYLCASSPAGTRYEQYFGPGTRLTVT.